These T cell receptor beta chains were read from a single sample in a study of blood T cell repertoires in COVID-19. Produced via immunoSEQ multiplex PCR; TCRdb's table is partial and in-frame only. The data show 70,000 to 85,000 clones, about 92% seen once. Sequencing was performed on peripheral blood. The receptors stem from a human donor in a cohort sampled during active COVID-19. The CDR3 runs from the conserved cysteine through the conserved F or W. Fields, in order: J gene, D gene, V gene, CDR3 protein. A D gene is named only where the DNA matches it firmly.

TRBJ2-3	TRBD2	TRBV19	CASSIDGITGLAGVGTDTQYF
TRBJ2-1	TRBD2	TRBV4-3	CASSKLAATYNEQFF
TRBJ2-2	TRBD2	TRBV6-4	CASSDSSGSTGELFF
TRBJ1-2	NA	TRBV5-8	CASVIAGRNYGYTF
TRBJ2-3	TRBD2	TRBV2	CATYKGLAGTDTQYF
TRBJ1-5	TRBD1	TRBV19	CASSSDRDNQPQHF
TRBJ2-2	NA	TRBV11-3	CASSLSTRAGELFF
TRBJ1-1	NA	TRBV6-2/TRBV6-3	CASSYRGLMNTEAFF
TRBJ2-3	NA	TRBV24-1	CATSDLGRDTDTQYF
TRBJ2-1	TRBD2	TRBV19	CASTPFLLAGEEDEQFF
TRBJ1-1	NA	TRBV5-4	CASSNARVGSYTEAFF
TRBJ2-6	NA	TRBV7-2	CASSLGGRWTTGANVLTF
TRBJ2-2	NA	TRBV12-3/TRBV12-4	CASSFIGELFF
TRBJ1-1	TRBD1	TRBV30	CAWSVQGATEAFF
TRBJ2-5	TRBD1	TRBV2	CASRDRVGRSGGTQYF
TRBJ2-7	TRBD1	TRBV27	CASRPIRDSTYEQYF
TRBJ2-7	TRBD2	TRBV5-4	CASRPAPTSGRAGEQYF
TRBJ1-2	TRBD1	TRBV10-2	CASTPQGDGYTF
TRBJ2-5	NA	TRBV18	CASSPQAGTRETQYF
TRBJ1-1	NA	TRBV7-9	CASSSSGATEAFF
TRBJ1-5	NA	TRBV19	CASSEPRGGMQPQHF
TRBJ2-2	TRBD2	TRBV25-1	CASSAPGGAGTGELFF
TRBJ1-2	TRBD1	TRBV19	CASSEPGQRYYGYTF
TRBJ1-4	NA	TRBV18	CASSQTQGFNEKLFF
TRBJ2-1	TRBD2	TRBV4-1	CASSQEPSGSYNEQFF
TRBJ2-7	NA	TRBV4-1	CASSQEGGTDSYEQYF
TRBJ2-5	NA	TRBV4-2	CASSQGGGEETQYF
TRBJ2-7	TRBD1	TRBV11-2	CASSTGTVRPYEQYF
TRBJ2-6	TRBD2	TRBV11-2	CASSFGGAAGANVLTF
TRBJ2-3	NA	TRBV5-1	CASSLKREGGTDTQYF
TRBJ2-7	TRBD1	TRBV29-1	CSVEDWDRGREQYF
TRBJ2-1	TRBD2	TRBV29-1	CSVGTSSYYNEQFF
TRBJ2-3	TRBD2	TRBV19	CASSTSRTSAGDTQYF
TRBJ2-3	TRBD2	TRBV5-4	CASSLRTSGTDTQYF
TRBJ2-3	TRBD2	TRBV9	CASSALRLAGGGTQYF
TRBJ1-2	NA	TRBV19	CASSSSAAEGYTF
TRBJ2-1	TRBD2	TRBV5-4	CASSLPSGDNEQFF
TRBJ2-6	TRBD1	TRBV11-2	CASSLSGGFGANVLTF